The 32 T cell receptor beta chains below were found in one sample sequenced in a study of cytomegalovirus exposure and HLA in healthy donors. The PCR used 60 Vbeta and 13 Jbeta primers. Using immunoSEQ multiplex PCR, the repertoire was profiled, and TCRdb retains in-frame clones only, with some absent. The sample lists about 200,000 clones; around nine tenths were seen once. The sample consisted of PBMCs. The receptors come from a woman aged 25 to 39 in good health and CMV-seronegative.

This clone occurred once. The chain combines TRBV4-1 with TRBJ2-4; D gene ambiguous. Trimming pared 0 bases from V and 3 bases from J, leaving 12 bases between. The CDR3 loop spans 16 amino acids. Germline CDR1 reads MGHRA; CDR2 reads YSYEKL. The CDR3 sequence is CASSQEVGFVKNIQYF. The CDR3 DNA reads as TGCGCCAGCAGCCAAGAGGTGGGCTTCGTCAAAAACATTCAGTACTTC.

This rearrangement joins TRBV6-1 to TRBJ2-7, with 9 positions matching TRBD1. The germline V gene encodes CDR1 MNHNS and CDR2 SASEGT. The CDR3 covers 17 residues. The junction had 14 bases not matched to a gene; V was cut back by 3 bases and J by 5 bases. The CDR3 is CASSDPAGTGRSDEQYF. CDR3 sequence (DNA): TGTGCCAGCAGTGATCCTGCCGGGACAGGGAGGTCAGACGAGCAGTACTTC.

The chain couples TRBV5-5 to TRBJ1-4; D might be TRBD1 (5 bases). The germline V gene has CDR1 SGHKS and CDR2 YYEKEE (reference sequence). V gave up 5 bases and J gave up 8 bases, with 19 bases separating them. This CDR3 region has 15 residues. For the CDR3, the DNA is TGTGCCAGCAGTTTCTCGTGGTTCTCAGGGGAAAAACTGTTTTTT. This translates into CASSFSWFSGEKLFF.

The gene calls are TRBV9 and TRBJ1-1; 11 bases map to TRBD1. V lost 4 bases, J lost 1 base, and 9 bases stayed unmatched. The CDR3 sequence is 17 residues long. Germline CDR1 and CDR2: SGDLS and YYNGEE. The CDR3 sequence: CASSLRDRGVGNTEAFF. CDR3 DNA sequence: TGTGCCAGCAGCCTCCGGGACAGGGGGGTCGGGAACACTGAAGCTTTCTTT.

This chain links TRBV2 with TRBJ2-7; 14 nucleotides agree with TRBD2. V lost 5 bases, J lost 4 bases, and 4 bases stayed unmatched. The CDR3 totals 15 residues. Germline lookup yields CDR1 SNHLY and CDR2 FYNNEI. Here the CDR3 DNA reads TGTGCCAGCAGTTCCGGGACTAGCGGGAGTTACGAGCAGTACTTC. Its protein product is CASSSGTSGSYEQYF.

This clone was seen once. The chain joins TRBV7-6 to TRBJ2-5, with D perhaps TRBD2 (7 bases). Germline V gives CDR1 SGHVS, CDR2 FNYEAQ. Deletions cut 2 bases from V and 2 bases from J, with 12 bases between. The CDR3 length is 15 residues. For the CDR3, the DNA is TGTGCCAGCAGCTTAAACCGGGGGGCACAAGAGACCCAGTACTTC. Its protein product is CASSLNRGAQETQYF.

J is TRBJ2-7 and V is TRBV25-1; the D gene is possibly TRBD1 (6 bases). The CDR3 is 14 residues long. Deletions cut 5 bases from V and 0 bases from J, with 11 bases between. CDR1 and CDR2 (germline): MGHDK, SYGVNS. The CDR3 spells CASSTGIPSYEQYF. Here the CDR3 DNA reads TGTGCCAGCAGTACAGGGATCCCCTCCTACGAGCAGTACTTC.

The CDR3 DNA reads TGCGCCAGCAGCTCTGGACTAGGCGGGGGGGTCGACGATGAGCAGTTCTTC. It yields the protein CASSSGLGGGVDDEQFF. The chain employs TRBV5-1 and TRBJ2-1; 9 nucleotides agree with TRBD2. The CDR3 is 17 residues long. The germline gives CDR1 SGHRS, CDR2 YFSETQ. Losses at the gene ends were 3 bases for V and 8 bases for J; bases not matched to a gene: 15.

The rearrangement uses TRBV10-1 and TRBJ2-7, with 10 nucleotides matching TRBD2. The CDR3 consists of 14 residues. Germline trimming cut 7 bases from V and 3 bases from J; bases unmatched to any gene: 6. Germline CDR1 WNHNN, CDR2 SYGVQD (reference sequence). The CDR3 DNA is TGCGCCAGCACTCTTTCTAGCGGGAGCTACGAGCAGTACTTC. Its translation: CASTLSSGSYEQYF.

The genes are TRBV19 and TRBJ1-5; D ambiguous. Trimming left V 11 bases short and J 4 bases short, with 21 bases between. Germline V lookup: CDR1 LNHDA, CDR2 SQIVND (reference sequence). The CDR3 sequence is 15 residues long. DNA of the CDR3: TGTGCCTCTACTTGGGGAGACGGGCTGAATCAGCCCCAGCATTTT. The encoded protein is CASTWGDGLNQPQHF.

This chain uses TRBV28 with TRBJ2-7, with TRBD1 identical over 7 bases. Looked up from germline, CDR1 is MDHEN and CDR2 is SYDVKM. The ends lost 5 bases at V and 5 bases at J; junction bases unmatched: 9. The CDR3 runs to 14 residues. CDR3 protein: CASSLTGRGNEQYF. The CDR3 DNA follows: TGTGCCAGCAGTCTGACAGGGAGAGGGAACGAGCAGTACTTC.

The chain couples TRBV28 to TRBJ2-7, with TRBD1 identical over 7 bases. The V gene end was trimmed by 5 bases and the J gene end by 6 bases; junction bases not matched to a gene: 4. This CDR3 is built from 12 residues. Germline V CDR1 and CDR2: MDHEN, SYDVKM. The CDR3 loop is CASSPSGGEQYF. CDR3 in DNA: TGTGCCAGCAGTCCTTCAGGGGGCGAGCAGTACTTC.

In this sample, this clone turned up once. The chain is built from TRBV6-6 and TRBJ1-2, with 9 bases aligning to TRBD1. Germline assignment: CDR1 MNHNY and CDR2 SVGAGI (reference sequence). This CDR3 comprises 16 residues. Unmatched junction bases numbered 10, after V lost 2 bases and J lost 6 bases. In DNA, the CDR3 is TGTGCCAGCAGTTACCCCGGGGACAGGGTGTTGGATGGCTACACCTTC. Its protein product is CASSYPGDRVLDGYTF.

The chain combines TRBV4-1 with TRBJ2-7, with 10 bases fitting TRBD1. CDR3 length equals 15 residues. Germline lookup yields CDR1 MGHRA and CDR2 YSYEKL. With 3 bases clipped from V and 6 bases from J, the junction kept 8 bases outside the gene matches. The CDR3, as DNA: TGCGCCAGCAGCCATCCGGGACAGGGGTTTCTCGAGCAGTACTTC. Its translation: CASSHPGQGFLEQYF.

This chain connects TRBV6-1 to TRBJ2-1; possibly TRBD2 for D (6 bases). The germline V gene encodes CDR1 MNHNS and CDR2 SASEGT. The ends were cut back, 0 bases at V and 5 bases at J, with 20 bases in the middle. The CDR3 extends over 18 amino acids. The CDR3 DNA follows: TGTGCCAGCAGTGAAGCGACGCGGGGCCGGAGCGGAGACAATGAGCAGTTCTTC. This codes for CASSEATRGRSGDNEQFF.

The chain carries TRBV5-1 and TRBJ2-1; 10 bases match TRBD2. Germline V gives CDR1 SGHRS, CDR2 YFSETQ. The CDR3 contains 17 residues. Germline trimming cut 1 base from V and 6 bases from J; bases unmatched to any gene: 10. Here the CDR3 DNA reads TGCGCCAGCAGCTTGCGAAGCGGGAGGGCCCTTGGCAATGAGCAGTTCTTC. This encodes CASSLRSGRALGNEQFF. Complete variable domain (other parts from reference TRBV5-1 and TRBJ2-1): KAGVTQTPRYLIKTRGQQVTLSCSPISGHRSVSWYQQTPGQGLQFLFEYFSETQRNKGNFPGRFSGRQFSNSRSEMNVSTLELGDSALYLCASSLRSGRALGNEQFFGPGTRLTVL.

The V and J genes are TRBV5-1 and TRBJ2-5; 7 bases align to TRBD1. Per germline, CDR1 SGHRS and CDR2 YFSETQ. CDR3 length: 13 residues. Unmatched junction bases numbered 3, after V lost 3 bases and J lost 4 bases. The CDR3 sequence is CASSSTGRETQYF. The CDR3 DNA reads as TGCGCCAGCAGCTCGACAGGGCGAGAGACCCAGTACTTC.

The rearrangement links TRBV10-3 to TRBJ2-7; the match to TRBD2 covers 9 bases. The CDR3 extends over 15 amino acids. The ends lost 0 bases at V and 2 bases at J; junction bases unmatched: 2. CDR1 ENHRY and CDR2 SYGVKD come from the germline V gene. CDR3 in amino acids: CAISESSSGTYEQYF. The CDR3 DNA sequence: TGTGCCATCAGTGAGTCGTCTAGCGGGACCTACGAGCAGTACTTC.

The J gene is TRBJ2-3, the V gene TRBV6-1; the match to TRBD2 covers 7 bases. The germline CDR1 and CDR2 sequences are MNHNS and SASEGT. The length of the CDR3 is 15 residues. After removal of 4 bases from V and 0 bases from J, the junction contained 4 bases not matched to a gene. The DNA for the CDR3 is TGTGCCAGCAGTGGAAGACTAGCTAGCACAGATACGCAGTATTTT. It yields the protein CASSGRLASTDTQYF.

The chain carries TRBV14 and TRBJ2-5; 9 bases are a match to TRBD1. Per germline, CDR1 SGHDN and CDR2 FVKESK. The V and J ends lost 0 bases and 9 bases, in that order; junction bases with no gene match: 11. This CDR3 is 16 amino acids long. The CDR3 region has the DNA TGTGCCAGCAGCCAAGATCGGGGACAGGGATTCGCGGCCCAGTACTTC. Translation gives CASSQDRGQGFAAQYF.

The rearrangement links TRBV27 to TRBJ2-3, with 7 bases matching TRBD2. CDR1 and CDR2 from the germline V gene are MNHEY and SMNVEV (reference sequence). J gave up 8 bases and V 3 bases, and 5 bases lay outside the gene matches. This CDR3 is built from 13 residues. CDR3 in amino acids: CASSLAGAATQYF. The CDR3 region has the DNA TGTGCCAGCAGTTTGGCGGGAGCCGCTACGCAGTATTTT.

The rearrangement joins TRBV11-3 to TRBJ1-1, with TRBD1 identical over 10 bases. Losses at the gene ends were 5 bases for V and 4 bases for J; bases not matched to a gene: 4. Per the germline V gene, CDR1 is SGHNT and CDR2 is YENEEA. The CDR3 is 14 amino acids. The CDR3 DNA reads TGTGCCAGCAGCGCCCGGACAGGGGGCACTGAAGCTTTCTTT. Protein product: CASSARTGGTEAFF.

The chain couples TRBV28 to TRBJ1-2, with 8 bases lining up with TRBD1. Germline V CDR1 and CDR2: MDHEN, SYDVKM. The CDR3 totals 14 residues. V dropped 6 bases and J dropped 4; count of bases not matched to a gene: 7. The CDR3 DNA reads TGTGCCAGCAGCCTGACAGGGGACCTCTATGGCTACACCTTC. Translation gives CASSLTGDLYGYTF.

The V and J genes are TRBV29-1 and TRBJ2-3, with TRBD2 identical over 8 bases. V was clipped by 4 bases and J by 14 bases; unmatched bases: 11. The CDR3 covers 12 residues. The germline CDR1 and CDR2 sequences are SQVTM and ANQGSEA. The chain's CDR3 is CSVALVGGVGYF. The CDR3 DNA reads TGCAGCGTTGCACTAGTCGGGGGGGTTGGGTATTTT.

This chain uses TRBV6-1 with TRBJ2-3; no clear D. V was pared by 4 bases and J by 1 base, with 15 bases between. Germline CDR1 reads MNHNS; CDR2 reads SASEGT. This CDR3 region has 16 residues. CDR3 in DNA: TGTGCCAGCAGTGCTCAGTTATCGATCGGCACAGATACGCAGTATTTT. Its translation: CASSAQLSIGTDTQYF.

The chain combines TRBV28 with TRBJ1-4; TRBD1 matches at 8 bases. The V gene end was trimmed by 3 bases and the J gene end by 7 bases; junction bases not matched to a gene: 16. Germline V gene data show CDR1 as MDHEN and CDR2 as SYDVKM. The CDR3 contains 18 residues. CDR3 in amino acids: CASSFGGGRGLIGEKLFF. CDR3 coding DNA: TGTGCCAGCAGTTTTGGCGGTGGCAGGGGGCTAATCGGTGAAAAACTGTTTTTT. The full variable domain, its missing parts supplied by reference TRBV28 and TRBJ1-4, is DVKVTQSSRYLVKRTGEKVFLECVQDMDHENMFWYRQDPGLGLRLIYFSYDVKMKEKGDIPEGYSVSREKKERFSLILESASTNQTSMYLCASSFGGGRGLIGEKLFFGSGTQLSVL.

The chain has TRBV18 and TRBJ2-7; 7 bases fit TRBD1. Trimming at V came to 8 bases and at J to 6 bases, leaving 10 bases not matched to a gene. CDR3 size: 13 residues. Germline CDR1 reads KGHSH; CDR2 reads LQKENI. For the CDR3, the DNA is TGTGCCAGCGCCGGACAGGCACCAAGCGAGCAGTACTTC. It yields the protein CASAGQAPSEQYF.

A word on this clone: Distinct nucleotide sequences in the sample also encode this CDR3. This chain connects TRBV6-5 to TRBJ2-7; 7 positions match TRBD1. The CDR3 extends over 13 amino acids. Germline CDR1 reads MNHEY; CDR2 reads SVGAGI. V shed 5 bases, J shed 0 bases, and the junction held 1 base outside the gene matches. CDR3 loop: CASSRQGSYEQYF. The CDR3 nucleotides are TGTGCCAGCAGTCGACAGGGCTCCTACGAGCAGTACTTC.

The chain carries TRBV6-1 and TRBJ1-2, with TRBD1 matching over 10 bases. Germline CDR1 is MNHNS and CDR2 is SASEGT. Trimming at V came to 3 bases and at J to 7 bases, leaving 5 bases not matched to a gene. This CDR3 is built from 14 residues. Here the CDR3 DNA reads TGTGCCAGCAGTGAGGGACAGGGGTCGCGTGGCTACACCTTC. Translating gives CASSEGQGSRGYTF.

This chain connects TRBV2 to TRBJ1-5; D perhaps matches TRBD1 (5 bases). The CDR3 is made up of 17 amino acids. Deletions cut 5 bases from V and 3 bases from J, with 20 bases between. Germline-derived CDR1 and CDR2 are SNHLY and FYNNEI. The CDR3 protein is CASSLGTLGNPNQPQHF. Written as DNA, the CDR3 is TGTGCCAGCAGTTTAGGGACTTTAGGGAATCCCAATCAGCCCCAGCATTTT.

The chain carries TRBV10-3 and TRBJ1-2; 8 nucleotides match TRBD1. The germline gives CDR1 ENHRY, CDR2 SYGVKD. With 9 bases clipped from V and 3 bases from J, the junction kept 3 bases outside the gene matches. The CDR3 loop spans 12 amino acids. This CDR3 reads CAISQGDYGYTF. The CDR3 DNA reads TGTGCCATTTCACAGGGGGACTATGGCTACACCTTC.

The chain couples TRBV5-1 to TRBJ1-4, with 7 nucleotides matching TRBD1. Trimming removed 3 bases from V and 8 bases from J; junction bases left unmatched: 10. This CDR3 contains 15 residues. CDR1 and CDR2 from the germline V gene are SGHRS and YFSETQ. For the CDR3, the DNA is TGCGCCAGCAGCTCCGGGACAGCAAAGATGGAAAAACTGTTTTTT. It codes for CASSSGTAKMEKLFF. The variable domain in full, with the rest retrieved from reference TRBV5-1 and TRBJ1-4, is KAGVTQTPRYLIKTRGQQVTLSCSPISGHRSVSWYQQTPGQGLQFLFEYFSETQRNKGNFPGRFSGRQFSNSRSEMNVSTLELGDSALYLCASSSGTAKMEKLFFGSGTQLSVL.